The rows below give T cell receptor beta chains drawn from one sample of a study of blood T cell repertoires in COVID-19. Measured with immunoSEQ multiplex PCR; TCRdb has only the in-frame clones, and not every one. The sample holds about 140,000 clones; roughly 90% are singletons and the top ten take less than 3%. Sequenced sample: peripheral blood. Receptor source: a man aged 60-69 years with active or convalescent COVID-19. The CDR3 runs from the conserved cysteine through the conserved F or W. The D gene is left open where the match is weak. Clone size is shown for a subset of rows, as once, few, many or a class of expanded clone.

size	V	D	J	DNA	CDR3
once	TRBV3-1/TRBV3-2	.	TRBJ2-2	TGTGCCAGCAGCCGAACACAGGGTGGGGGCACCGGGGAGCTGTTTTTT	CASSRTQGGGTGELFF
.	TRBV7-2	.	TRBJ1-5	TGTGCCAGCAGCCTCCTCAATCAGCCCCAGCATTTT	CASSLLNQPQHF
few	TRBV6-5	.	TRBJ2-7	TGTGCCAGCACCTATAACGGAGTGAGCCACGAGCAGTACTTC	CASTYNGVSHEQYF
.	TRBV15	.	TRBJ1-3	TGTGCCACCAGCAGAGATAACAGCGGAAACACCATATATTTT	CATSRDNSGNTIYF
.	TRBV5-8	.	TRBJ1-2	TGTGCCAGCAGCCGACAGGCGAACTATGGCTACACCTTC	CASSRQANYGYTF
.	TRBV24-1	TRBD1	TRBJ1-1	TGTGCCACCAGTGACTCGACAGGGGGGATCACTGAAGCTTTCTTT	CATSDSTGGITEAFF
.	TRBV10-3	TRBD1	TRBJ2-1	TGTGCCATCAGTGAGTTTACAGGGGCCAATGAGCAGTTCTTC	CAISEFTGANEQFF
.	TRBV19	TRBD1	TRBJ1-5	TGTGCCAGTAGTCCCACAGGGGGCTATCAGCCCCAGCATTTT	CASSPTGGYQPQHF
.	TRBV12-3/TRBV12-4	TRBD1	TRBJ2-7	TGTGCCAGCAGACAGGGGGCCTACGAGCAGTACTTC	CASRQGAYEQYF
.	TRBV10-3	TRBD2	TRBJ2-7	TGTGCCATCTCGGCGGGAGGGGTCAACGAGCAGTACTTC	CAISAGGVNEQYF